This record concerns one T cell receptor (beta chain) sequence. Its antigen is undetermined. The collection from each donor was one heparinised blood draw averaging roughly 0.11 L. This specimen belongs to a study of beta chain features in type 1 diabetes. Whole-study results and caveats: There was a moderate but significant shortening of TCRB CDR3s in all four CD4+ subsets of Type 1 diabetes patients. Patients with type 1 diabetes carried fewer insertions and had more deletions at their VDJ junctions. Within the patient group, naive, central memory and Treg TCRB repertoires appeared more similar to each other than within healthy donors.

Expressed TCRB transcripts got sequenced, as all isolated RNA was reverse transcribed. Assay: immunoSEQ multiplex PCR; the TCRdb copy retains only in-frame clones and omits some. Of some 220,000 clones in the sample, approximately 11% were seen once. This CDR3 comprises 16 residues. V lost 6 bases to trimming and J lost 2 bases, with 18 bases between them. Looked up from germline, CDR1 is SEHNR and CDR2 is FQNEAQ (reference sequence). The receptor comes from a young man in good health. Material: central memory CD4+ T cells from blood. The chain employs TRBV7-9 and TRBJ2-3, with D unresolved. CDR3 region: CASRPTLGNLTDTQYF. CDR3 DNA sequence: TGTGCCAGCAGACCTACCCTAGGGAATCTCACAGATACGCAGTATTTT.